A selection of T cell receptor beta chains follows, all from one sample in a study of blood T cell repertoires in COVID-19. Profiling relied on immunoSEQ multiplex PCR, and the TCRdb table lists in-frame clones only, not all of them. This sample has over 300,000 clones; almost 90% occur once, and the top ten carry about 7%. The specimen sequenced was peripheral blood. These receptors were taken from a man aged 18 to 30 with active or convalescent COVID-19. Both conserved end residues are part of each CDR3. Fields, in order: clone size, V gene, J gene, D gene, CDR3 protein, CDR3 DNA. A D gene is named only where the DNA matches it firmly. Clone size is shown for a subset of rows, as once, few, many or a class of expanded clone.

clone_size: NA; v_call: TRBV7-2; j_call: TRBJ2-7; d_call: NA; cdr3_aa: CASSLARDPAYEQYF; cdr3_nt: TGTGCCAGCAGCTTAGCGCGGGACCCCGCCTACGAGCAGTACTTC
clone_size: NA; v_call: TRBV2; j_call: TRBJ2-1; d_call: NA; cdr3_aa: CASSEANRVHEQFF; cdr3_nt: TGTGCCAGCAGTGAAGCGAACAGGGTCCATGAGCAGTTCTTC
clone_size: NA; v_call: TRBV5-1; j_call: TRBJ1-2; d_call: TRBD1; cdr3_aa: CASSLGGTGNYGYTF; cdr3_nt: TGCGCCAGCAGCTTGGGAGGGACAGGGAACTATGGCTACACCTTC
clone_size: NA; v_call: TRBV27; j_call: TRBJ2-1; d_call: NA; cdr3_aa: CASSLMAGTYNEQFF; cdr3_nt: TGTGCCAGCAGTTTAATGGCGGGGACGTACAATGAGCAGTTCTTC
clone_size: NA; v_call: TRBV30; j_call: TRBJ2-7; d_call: TRBD2; cdr3_aa: CAWSVMRGAYEQYF; cdr3_nt: TGTGCCTGGAGTGTGATGCGGGGGGCCTACGAGCAGTACTTC
clone_size: once; v_call: TRBV18; j_call: TRBJ2-7; d_call: TRBD2; cdr3_aa: CASSRSLAGAAYEQYF; cdr3_nt: TGTGCCAGCTCACGATCGCTAGCGGGGGCTGCCTACGAGCAGTACTTC
clone_size: NA; v_call: TRBV19; j_call: TRBJ1-1; d_call: NA; cdr3_aa: CATLGGALNTEAFF; cdr3_nt: TGTGCCACCCTGGGAGGGGCTTTGAACACTGAAGCTTTCTTT
clone_size: NA; v_call: TRBV9; j_call: TRBJ2-7; d_call: TRBD1; cdr3_aa: CASSPTGTGFHEQYF; cdr3_nt: TGTGCCAGCAGCCCCACCGGGACAGGGTTTCACGAGCAGTACTTC
clone_size: NA; v_call: TRBV9; j_call: TRBJ2-1; d_call: TRBD2; cdr3_aa: CASSVGWGLAYNEQFF; cdr3_nt: TGTGCCAGCAGCGTAGGTTGGGGACTAGCATACAATGAGCAGTTCTTC
clone_size: NA; v_call: TRBV7-6; j_call: TRBJ2-3; d_call: TRBD1; cdr3_aa: CASSRVGQGVGDTQYF; cdr3_nt: TGTGCCAGCAGCCGAGTGGGACAGGGAGTCGGGGATACGCAGTATTTT
clone_size: NA; v_call: TRBV18; j_call: TRBJ1-2; d_call: NA; cdr3_aa: CASSPQEGRSNYGYTF; cdr3_nt: TGTGCCAGCTCACCACAGGAGGGGCGTTCTAACTATGGCTACACCTTC
clone_size: NA; v_call: TRBV24-1; j_call: TRBJ1-4; d_call: NA; cdr3_aa: CATSDLISRGNEKLFF; cdr3_nt: TGTGCCACCAGTGATTTAATCAGCAGGGGTAATGAAAAACTGTTTTTT
clone_size: NA; v_call: TRBV6-1; j_call: TRBJ2-2; d_call: NA; cdr3_aa: CASSASGTLNTGELFF; cdr3_nt: TGTGCCAGCAGTGCCTCAGGGACTTTGAACACCGGGGAGCTGTTTTTT
clone_size: NA; v_call: TRBV7-9; j_call: TRBJ2-1; d_call: TRBD2; cdr3_aa: CASSRSGSKHEQFF; cdr3_nt: TGTGCCAGCAGCCGTAGCGGGTCTAAGCATGAGCAGTTCTTC
clone_size: NA; v_call: TRBV4-3; j_call: TRBJ2-3; d_call: TRBD2; cdr3_aa: CASSQRLAGGLADTQYF; cdr3_nt: TGCGCCAGCAGTCAAAGACTAGCGGGGGGGCTGGCAGATACGCAGTATTTT
clone_size: once; v_call: TRBV11-1; j_call: TRBJ2-1; d_call: TRBD2; cdr3_aa: CASSSSGGSYNEQFF; cdr3_nt: TGTGCCAGCAGCTCTAGCGGGGGGTCCTACAATGAGCAGTTCTTC
clone_size: NA; v_call: TRBV19; j_call: TRBJ2-5; d_call: NA; cdr3_aa: CASSMTERETQYF; cdr3_nt: TGTGCCAGTAGTATGACAGAACGAGAGACCCAGTACTTC
clone_size: few; v_call: TRBV6-5; j_call: TRBJ1-5; d_call: NA; cdr3_aa: CASSSGAGPQHF; cdr3_nt: TGTGCCAGCAGTTCAGGGGCGGGGCCCCAGCATTTT